This T cell receptor beta chain is from a study of patients and donors after allogeneic stem cell transplantation. MiXCR was run by TCRdb on the RT-PCR reads, yielding one entry per CDR3 protein. The data hold fewer than 75,000 distinct CDR3 sequences, with about an eighth observed a single time. CDR1 and CDR2 from the germline V gene are MNHEY and SVGAGI. The V and J ends lost 2 bases and 4 bases, in that order; junction bases with no gene match: 3. The CDR3 is made up of 16 amino acids. This clonotype was found many times. The V call is TRBV6-5, the J call TRBJ2-1, with 12 bases lining up with TRBD2. This clonotype was sampled from a human donor who was either an allogeneic HSCT recipient or a stem cell or donor lymphocyte infusion donor (not recorded which). It is not recorded whose cells these are; they may come from a transplant donor. Material for sequencing was blood, either unsorted or a sorted T cell fraction (not recorded which). CDR3 sequence: CASSYPGLAGYNEQFF. As DNA, the CDR3 is TGTGCCAGCAGTTACCCGGGACTAGCGGGTTACAATGAGCAGTTCTTC.